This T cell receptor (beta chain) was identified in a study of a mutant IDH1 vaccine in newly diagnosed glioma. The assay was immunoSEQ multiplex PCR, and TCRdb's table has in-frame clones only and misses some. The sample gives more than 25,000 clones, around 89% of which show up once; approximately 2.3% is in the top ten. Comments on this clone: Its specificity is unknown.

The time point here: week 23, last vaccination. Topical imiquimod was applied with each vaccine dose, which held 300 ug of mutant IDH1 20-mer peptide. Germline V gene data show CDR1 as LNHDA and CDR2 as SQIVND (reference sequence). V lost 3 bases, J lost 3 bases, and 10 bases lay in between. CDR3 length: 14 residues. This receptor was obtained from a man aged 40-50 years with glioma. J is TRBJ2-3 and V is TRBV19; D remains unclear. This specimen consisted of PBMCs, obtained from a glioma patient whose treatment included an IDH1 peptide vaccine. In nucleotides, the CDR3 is TGTGCCAGTAGTATGTCGTCTCGGACAGATACGCAGTATTTT. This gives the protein CASSMSSRTDTQYF.